A single T cell receptor (beta chain) is shown here with its context. As yet, its antigen is unknown. The source of the sample is a study of long-term antiretroviral therapy in people with HIV. Amounts of 1-10 million cryopreserved PBMC were held in the samples before DNA extraction. The assay, immunoSEQ v3.0, was run at survey level. Profiling relied on immunoSEQ multiplex PCR, and the TCRdb table lists in-frame clones only, not all of them. Among about 32,000 clones, about 82% were seen once, and the ten largest hold 3.5% to 5%. Germline V gene data show CDR1 as SGHAT and CDR2 as FQNNGV. Trimming removed 3 bases at V and 4 bases at J, with 10 bases between. The CDR3 runs 13 residues. General observations from the study: Blood draws took place between about 2003 and 2017 and possibly involved older ART regimens. At every time point, clones expanded before ART dominated the repertoire.

Sequencing used unsorted PBMCs, obtained approximately 3.5 years after starting antiretroviral therapy. This receptor was identified in a man between 18 and 35 years old with HIV. The chain uses TRBV11-2 and TRBJ2-7, with D tentatively TRBD1 (6 bases). The CDR3 region is CASSLGRGYEQYF. CDR3 DNA sequence: TGTGCCAGCAGCTTGGGAAGGGGGTACGAGCAGTACTTC.